This TCR beta chain came from a study of cytomegalovirus exposure and HLA in healthy donors. This clone was counted a few times. Compared with germline, one end of the junction differs, possibly owing to a read error. This CDR3 is 16 amino acids long. Germline CDR1 and CDR2: MNHNS and SASEGT. The PCR employed 60 Vbeta primers together with 13 Jbeta primers. The table came from immunoSEQ multiplex PCR; TCRdb's copy has only in-frame clones and leaves some out. The sample contains 130,000 or so clones, 82% of which appear only once. The sequencing input was PBMCs. The sequence was obtained from a woman aged 50 to 65 in good health and CMV-seropositive. V is TRBV6-1 and J is TRBJ2-7; TRBD1 aligns across 9 bases. CDR3 residues: CAISDQQGARSYEQYF. CDR3 coding DNA: TGTGCCATCAGTGATCAACAGGGGGCGAGATCCTACGAGCAGTACTTC.